This is a list of T cell receptor beta chains from one sample in a study of blood T cell repertoires in COVID-19. Sequencing was performed with immunoSEQ multiplex PCR; in TCRdb, only in-frame clones are kept and a portion is missing. The top ten clones hold over 0.95% of a sample with 300,000 to 450,000 clones, around 89% of them seen once. What was sequenced was PBMCs or T cells enriched from blood (not recorded which). The origin of the receptors is a man between 18 and 29 years old who had recovered from COVID-19. Both conserved end residues are part of each CDR3. The D gene is left open where the match is weak. A clone size is listed for some rows: how often the clone was seen (once, few, many), or a class if it is expanded.

NA	TRBD2	TRBV5-4	TRBJ2-5	CASSSLGLAGPGETQYF	TGTGCCAGCAGCTCGCTGGGACTAGCGGGGCCTGGGGAGACCCAGTACTTC
NA	NA	TRBV28	TRBJ1-2	CASSEGGYTF	TGTGCCAGCTCGGAGGGTGGCTACACCTTC
NA	TRBD2	TRBV6-6	TRBJ2-5	CASSSGTETQYF	TGTGCCAGCAGTAGCGGGACAGAGACCCAGTACTTC
NA	TRBD1	TRBV19	TRBJ1-3	CASYEQGGIGNTIYF	TGTGCCAGTTACGAACAGGGGGGGATCGGAAACACCATATATTTT
NA	TRBD1	TRBV7-9	TRBJ2-7	CASSRTGPHEQYF	TGTGCCAGCAGCAGGACAGGGCCCCACGAGCAGTACTTC
once	NA	TRBV15	TRBJ2-7	CATSRDVRTYEQYF	TGTGCCACCAGCAGAGATGTGAGGACCTACGAGCAGTACTTC
NA	TRBD2	TRBV25-1	TRBJ2-1	CASAGTSEYGEQFF	TGTGCCAGCGCCGGGACTAGCGAATACGGTGAGCAGTTCTTC
NA	TRBD1	TRBV5-1	TRBJ1-1	CASSGQTGDATEAFF	TGCGCCAGCAGCGGCCAGACAGGGGACGCCACTGAAGCTTTCTTT
NA	TRBD1	TRBV3-1/TRBV3-2	TRBJ1-1	CASSQVGQTTEAFF	TGTGCCAGCAGCCAAGTGGGACAGACCACTGAAGCTTTCTTT
NA	NA	TRBV7-2	TRBJ1-3	CASSLAGGLDTIYF	TGTGCCAGCAGCTTAGCGGGGGGGTTGGACACCATATATTTT
NA	TRBD1	TRBV12-5	TRBJ1-2	CASGFQIQGNGYTF	TGTGCTAGTGGTTTCCAGATACAGGGGAATGGCTACACCTTC